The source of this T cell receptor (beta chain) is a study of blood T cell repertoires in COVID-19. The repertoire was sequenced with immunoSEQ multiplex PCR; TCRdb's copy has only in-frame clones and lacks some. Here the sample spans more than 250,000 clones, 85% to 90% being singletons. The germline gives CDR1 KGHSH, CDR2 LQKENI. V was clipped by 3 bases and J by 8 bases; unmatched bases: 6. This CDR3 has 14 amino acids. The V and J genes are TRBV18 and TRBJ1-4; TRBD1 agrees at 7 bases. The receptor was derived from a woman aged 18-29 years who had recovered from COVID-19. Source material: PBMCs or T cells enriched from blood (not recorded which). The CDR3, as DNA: TGTGCCAGCTCACCCCGGGACAGTCGGGAAAAACTGTTTTTT. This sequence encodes CASSPRDSREKLFF.